A selection of T cell receptor beta chains follows, all from one sample in a study of long-term antiretroviral therapy in people with HIV. TCRdb's table, derived via immunoSEQ multiplex PCR, lists solely in-frame clones and lacks some. This table holds around 21,000 clones, approximately 80% found once. This specimen consisted of unsorted PBMCs, obtained roughly 5.7 years after starting antiretroviral therapy. Receptors were obtained from a man aged 25 to 45 with HIV. The CDR3 runs from the conserved cysteine through the conserved F or W. The D gene is left open where the match is weak. Some rows mark clone size as missing; the rest say once, few, many or name a class of expanded clone.

CDR3 protein | CDR3 DNA | D gene | J gene | clone size | V gene
CASSFSVGTGVSPLHF | TGTGCCAGCAGCTTCAGTGTGGGGACAGGGGTTTCACCCCTCCACTTT | TRBD1 | TRBJ1-6 | NA | TRBV27
CASSEDRARQPQHF | TGTGCCAGCAGCGAGGACAGGGCCAGGCAGCCCCAGCATTTT | TRBD1 | TRBJ1-5 | NA | TRBV5-6
CASSLWDSPAYEQYF | TGTGCCAGCAGCTTATGGGACAGCCCTGCCTACGAGCAGTACTTC | TRBD1 | TRBJ2-7 | NA | TRBV7-3
CASNSGQGYTGELFF | TGTGCCAGCAATTCAGGACAGGGTTACACCGGGGAGCTGTTTTTT | TRBD1 | TRBJ2-2 | NA | TRBV2
CASSQEEGYGYTF | TGCGCCAGCAGCCAAGAGGAAGGTTACGGCTACACCTTC | NA | TRBJ1-2 | NA | TRBV4-3
CASSLFVGAGANTIYF | TGTGCCAGCAGCTTATTTGTAGGGGCAGGGGCAAACACCATATATTTT | NA | TRBJ1-3 | NA | TRBV7-2
CASSPGFDGYTF | TGTGCCAGCTCACCAGGTTTCGATGGCTACACCTTC | NA | TRBJ1-2 | few | TRBV18
CAWEGLAGGLTQYF | TGTGCCTGGGAGGGACTAGCGGGGGGCCTTACGCAGTATTTT | TRBD2 | TRBJ2-3 | NA | TRBV30
CASSLWPGGGQPQHF | TGTGCCAGCAGTCTCTGGCCGGGAGGGGGCCAGCCCCAGCATTTT | TRBD1 | TRBJ1-5 | NA | TRBV27
CASSSDPGASYNEQFF | TGCGCCAGCAGCTCGGACCCCGGGGCCTCCTACAATGAGCAGTTCTTC | NA | TRBJ2-1 | NA | TRBV5-1
CASSLVAGLNTEAFF | TGTGCCAGCAGTTTAGTGGCAGGGTTGAACACTGAAGCTTTCTTT | NA | TRBJ1-1 | NA | TRBV28
CASSLAGGKGNEQFF | TGTGCCAGCAGCTTAGCTGGGGGCAAGGGGAATGAGCAGTTCTTC | NA | TRBJ2-1 | NA | TRBV11-3
CASSSRQGDYNEQFF | TGCGCCAGCAGTTCGAGACAGGGGGATTACAATGAGCAGTTCTTC | TRBD1 | TRBJ2-1 | once | TRBV5-1
CASSLTPRGTGGSDTQYF | TGTGCCAGCAGCTTAACCCCGCGGGGGACAGGTGGATCGGATACGCAGTATTTT | NA | TRBJ2-3 | NA | TRBV7-8
CASRDRDSSSYEQYF | TGTGCCAGCAGGGATCGGGACTCCAGCTCCTACGAGCAGTACTTC | NA | TRBJ2-7 | NA | TRBV28
CASTNVGGLRTDTQYF | TGTGCCAGCACAAATGTAGGGGGGCTCAGGACAGATACGCAGTATTTT | NA | TRBJ2-3 | NA | TRBV2
CANSAEGAGYYEQYF | TGTGCCAACAGTGCCGAGGGAGCGGGATACTACGAGCAGTACTTC | TRBD2 | TRBJ2-7 | NA | TRBV27
CASSLEPVATSGYSYEQYF | TGCGCCAGCAGCTTGGAGCCGGTTGCGACTAGCGGGTACTCCTACGAGCAGTACTTC | TRBD2 | TRBJ2-7 | NA | TRBV5-1
CATTPGQGAGLGSPLHF | TGTGCCACCACCCCGGGACAGGGGGCAGGATTAGGTTCACCCCTCCACTTT | TRBD1 | TRBJ1-6 | NA | TRBV10-3
CSVLLAGNYNEQFF | TGCAGCGTCCTACTAGCGGGGAATTACAATGAGCAGTTCTTC | TRBD2 | TRBJ2-1 | NA | TRBV29-1
CASSLQGAEGYTF | TGCGCCAGCAGCTTACAGGGGGCGGAGGGCTACACCTTC | TRBD1 | TRBJ1-2 | NA | TRBV5-1
CAISESTLAARDEQYF | TGTGCCATCAGTGAGTCGACTCTAGCGGCACGGGACGAGCAGTACTTC | TRBD2 | TRBJ2-7 | NA | TRBV10-3
CASSAFDRLRGAEAFF | TGTGCCAGCAGCGCATTCGACAGGCTCCGAGGGGCTGAAGCTTTCTTT | NA | TRBJ1-1 | few | TRBV9
CASSLRKFTEAFF | TGTGCCAGCAGTTTACGTAAGTTCACTGAAGCTTTCTTT | NA | TRBJ1-1 | NA | TRBV28
CASSLLGQGDTEAFF | TGTGCCAGCAGCTTATTAGGGCAGGGCGACACTGAAGCTTTCTTT | NA | TRBJ1-1 | NA | TRBV7-3
CASSFGAGVTGELFF | TGTGCCAGCAGCTTCGGGGCGGGGGTCACCGGGGAGCTGTTTTTT | TRBD2 | TRBJ2-2 | NA | TRBV11-2
CASRWDRQYEQYF | TGTGCCAGCCGCTGGGACAGGCAATACGAGCAGTACTTC | TRBD1 | TRBJ2-7 | NA | TRBV6-1
CASSFGFWNQPQHF | TGTGCCAGCAGCTTCGGTTTTTGGAATCAGCCCCAGCATTTT | NA | TRBJ1-5 | NA | TRBV5-6
CASSQTGQGVGAFF | TGTGCCAGCAGCCAAACGGGACAGGGGGTTGGAGCTTTCTTT | TRBD1 | TRBJ1-1 | NA | TRBV4-2
CASSLDFVGQSNEKLFF | TGCGCCAGCAGCTTGGACTTTGTGGGACAGAGTAATGAAAAACTGTTTTTT | TRBD1 | TRBJ1-4 | NA | TRBV5-1
CASSIPTTSGPGNEQFF | TGTGCCAGTAGTATCCCGACTACTAGCGGCCCCGGGAATGAGCAGTTCTTC | TRBD2 | TRBJ2-1 | NA | TRBV19
CASSRGRWGTEAFF | TGTGCCAGCAGTAGGGGGCGATGGGGCACTGAAGCTTTCTTT | TRBD1 | TRBJ1-1 | NA | TRBV6-5
CASGQATVTGELFF | TGTGCCAGCGGGCAAGCAACAGTGACCGGGGAGCTGTTTTTT | NA | TRBJ2-2 | NA | TRBV5-4
CASSYTYRDGNQPQHF | TGTGCCAGCAGTTACACATACCGGGACGGAAATCAGCCCCAGCATTTT | NA | TRBJ1-5 | NA | TRBV6-5
CASSKGRDPEAFF | TGTGCCAGCAGCAAGGGGAGGGACCCTGAAGCTTTCTTT | NA | TRBJ1-1 | few | TRBV5-4
CAISDLQGSNQPQHF | TGTGCCATCAGTGATTTGCAGGGAAGCAATCAGCCCCAGCATTTT | NA | TRBJ1-5 | NA | TRBV10-3
CASRDSGRASDTQYF | TGTGCCAGCAGAGATAGCGGGAGGGCCTCAGATACGCAGTATTTT | TRBD2 | TRBJ2-3 | NA | TRBV28
CASSLSGATSNQPQHF | TGTGCCAGCAGCTTATCCGGGGCCACAAGCAATCAGCCCCAGCATTTT | NA | TRBJ1-5 | NA | TRBV7-8
CASNYVIRREQYF | TGTGCCAGCAATTATGTGATTAGGCGCGAGCAGTACTTC | NA | TRBJ2-7 | NA | TRBV2
CASLGQGASEAFF | TGTGCCAGTTTGGGACAGGGGGCCTCTGAAGCTTTCTTT | TRBD1 | TRBJ1-1 | NA | TRBV19
CAIRGGQQAAFF | TGTGCCATCAGAGGGGGACAGCAGGCAGCTTTCTTT | TRBD1 | TRBJ1-1 | NA | TRBV10-3
CAAGSLDRGLEAFF | TGTGCCGCCGGATCCTTGGACAGGGGGCTGGAAGCTTTCTTT | TRBD1 | TRBJ1-1 | NA | TRBV30
CASSQDRGGQETQYF | TGTGCCAGCAGCCAAGATCGGGGGGGCCAAGAGACCCAGTACTTC | TRBD2 | TRBJ2-5 | NA | TRBV4-2
CASRTGNTEAFF | TGCGCCAGCAGGACAGGGAACACTGAAGCTTTCTTT | NA | TRBJ1-1 | NA | TRBV5-1
CASSIESVPFNEQFF | TGTGCCAGTAGTATAGAAAGCGTCCCCTTCAATGAGCAGTTCTTC | NA | TRBJ2-1 | NA | TRBV19
CASSLGTGRTGELFF | TGTGCCAGCAGCCTGGGGACAGGGCGCACCGGGGAGCTGTTTTTT | TRBD1 | TRBJ2-2 | NA | TRBV11-3
CAWSDGTGGGYTF | TGTGCCTGGAGTGATGGTACAGGGGGCGGCTACACCTTC | TRBD1 | TRBJ1-2 | once | TRBV30
CASSTFRHTEAFF | TGTGCCAGCAGCACCTTCCGGCACACTGAAGCTTTCTTT | NA | TRBJ1-1 | NA | TRBV7-2
CASSQPGRRGSYGYTF | TGTGCCAGCAGCCAGCCCGGCCGTCGGGGAAGCTATGGCTACACCTTC | NA | TRBJ1-2 | NA | TRBV11-2
CASSLTGTSYEQYF | TGTGCCAGCAGCCTGACAGGGACCTCCTACGAGCAGTACTTC | TRBD1 | TRBJ2-7 | NA | TRBV5-6
CASSWRSEETGELFF | TGCGCCAGCAGCTGGAGGAGTGAGGAAACCGGGGAGCTGTTTTTT | NA | TRBJ2-2 | NA | TRBV4-3
CASSYDIDYEQYF | TGTGCCAGCAGTTACGATATAGACTACGAGCAGTACTTC | NA | TRBJ2-7 | few | TRBV27
CASTLSRTYNEQFF | TGTGCCAGCACCTTGTCGCGGACCTACAATGAGCAGTTCTTC | NA | TRBJ2-1 | NA | TRBV11-2